The entry below describes one TCR beta chain. This clonotype appeared a few times. Its antigen is currently not known. No clone much larger than this one lies a single base away; base qualities are absent. The data originate from a study of patients and donors after allogeneic stem cell transplantation (dated by TCRdb to between 2020 and 2021). The method behind the library was RT-PCR. Sequencing took place on a NextSeq 550. In TCRdb, the public reads were trimmed at Q25 with fastp and aligned with MiXCR, with productive beta chains retained. Every CDR3 protein is listed once, alongside the most common genes and DNA of its rows. Recorded for this sample are 57,000 or so distinct CDR3 sequences; 13% of them occurred a single time. The ten largest clones take up less than 35% of the sample. Sequencing used blood, either unsorted or a sorted T cell fraction (not recorded which). The TCR originated in a human donor who was either an allogeneic HSCT recipient or a stem cell or donor lymphocyte infusion donor (not recorded which). It is not recorded whose cells these are; they may come from a transplant donor.

Here the CDR3 is given as CASSLVSSGYRISGELFF. The bases read TGTGCCAGCAGTTTAGTGTCTTCGGGCTACCGTATAAGCGGGGAGCTGTTTTTT. This chain is built from TRBV27 and TRBJ2-2; the D gene remains uncertain. Based on the germline V gene (reference sequence), the CDR1 and CDR2 sequences are MNHEY and SMNVEV. The CDR3 contains 18 residues, cysteine and phenylalanine counted. The entry retains the CDR3 DNA only, 54 bases that are in frame from base 1. V loses 2 bases, J loses 7 bases, and the germline ends lie 23 bases apart.